The rows below give T cell receptor beta chains drawn from one sample of a study of low-dose radiotherapy and immunotherapy resistance in tumors. TCRdb re-analysed the reads in MiXCR, keeping a single row per CDR3 protein. The sample has 45,000 to 75,000 distinct CDR3 sequences, approximately 25% seen once; the top ten hold around 6%. The specimen was PBMCs, collected before treatment. Receptor source: a male donor with prostate cancer. The CDR3 runs from the conserved cysteine through the conserved F or W. The order of the fields is CDR3 protein, CDR3 DNA, clone size, V gene, D gene, J gene. The D gene is left open where the match is weak. For some rows the clone size is stated as once, few or many, or as a class when expanded; others skip it.

cdr3_aa: CASSSGGGASYEQYF
cdr3_nt: TGTGCCAGCAGCTCGGGTGGGGGGGCCTCCTACGAGCAGTACTTC
clone_size: few
v_call: TRBV7-8
d_call: .
j_call: TRBJ2-7

cdr3_aa: CASSLALHGAGELFFF
cdr3_nt: .
clone_size: .
v_call: TRBV7-8
d_call: .
j_call: TRBJ2-2

cdr3_aa: CASSAATGSNTDTQYF
cdr3_nt: TGCGCCAGCAGCGCGGCGACAGGGTCGAACACAGATACGCAGTATTTT
clone_size: .
v_call: TRBV5-1
d_call: TRBD1
j_call: TRBJ2-3

cdr3_aa: CASSLRGGNIQYF
cdr3_nt: TGTGCCAGCAGCTTAAGAGGTGGAAACATTCAGTACTTC
clone_size: .
v_call: TRBV7-2
d_call: .
j_call: TRBJ2-4

cdr3_aa: CASSPPVGDRSYEQYF
cdr3_nt: TGTGCCAGCTCACCACCGGTAGGGGATAGGTCCTACGAGCAGTACTTC
clone_size: many
v_call: TRBV18
d_call: .
j_call: TRBJ2-7

cdr3_aa: CASSQVTGELFF
cdr3_nt: TGTGCCAGCAGCCAAGTAACCGGGGAGCTGTTTTTT
clone_size: .
v_call: TRBV4-2
d_call: .
j_call: TRBJ2-2

cdr3_aa: CAWSRWGFNEKLFF
cdr3_nt: TGTGCCTGGAGTAGGTGGGGATTTAATGAAAAACTGTTTTTT
clone_size: many
v_call: TRBV30
d_call: .
j_call: TRBJ1-4

cdr3_aa: CSAYGGTLNTEAFF
cdr3_nt: TGCAGTGCCTACGGCGGTACCTTGAACACTGAAGCTTTCTTT
clone_size: .
v_call: TRBV20-1
d_call: .
j_call: TRBJ1-1

cdr3_aa: CASSQELAGGADTQYF
cdr3_nt: TGCGCCAGCAGCCAAGAGCTAGCGGGGGGAGCAGATACGCAGTATTTT
clone_size: few
v_call: TRBV4-3
d_call: TRBD2
j_call: TRBJ2-3

cdr3_aa: CATGPPNTGELFF
cdr3_nt: TGTGCCACCGGACCGCCGAACACCGGGGAGCTGTTTTTT
clone_size: many
v_call: TRBV24-1
d_call: .
j_call: TRBJ2-2

cdr3_aa: CASSLSGRGYEQYF
cdr3_nt: TGCGCCAGCAGCTTGAGTGGCAGGGGTTACGAGCAGTACTTC
clone_size: .
v_call: TRBV5-1
d_call: .
j_call: TRBJ2-7

cdr3_aa: CASSLSGGFAEAFF
cdr3_nt: TGTGCCAGCAGTTTATCGGGGGGTTTCGCTGAAGCTTTCTTT
clone_size: .
v_call: TRBV27
d_call: .
j_call: TRBJ1-1

cdr3_aa: CASSLAVAGGTSNEQFF
cdr3_nt: TGTGCCAGCAGTTTAGCGGTAGCGGGAGGAACCTCCAATGAGCAGTTCTTC
clone_size: many
v_call: TRBV12-3/TRBV12-4
d_call: TRBD2
j_call: TRBJ2-1

cdr3_aa: CASSGGGGLSYNEQFF
cdr3_nt: TGTGCCAGCAGTGGGGGAGGGGGACTCTCCTACAATGAGCAGTTCTTC
clone_size: many
v_call: TRBV28
d_call: .
j_call: TRBJ2-1

cdr3_aa: CASSVDYPTYNEQFF
cdr3_nt: TGTGCCAGCAGCGTGGACTACCCTACCTACAATGAGCAGTTCTTC
clone_size: many
v_call: TRBV9
d_call: .
j_call: TRBJ2-1

cdr3_aa: CASSLTHPTDNEQFF
cdr3_nt: TGTGCCAGCAGCCTTACACACCCTACAGACAATGAGCAGTTCTTC
clone_size: .
v_call: TRBV6-1
d_call: .
j_call: TRBJ2-1

cdr3_aa: CASSLAVGGRDIQYF
cdr3_nt: TGTGCCAGCAGTTTAGCCGTGGGAGGGAGGGACATTCAGTACTTC
clone_size: once
v_call: TRBV28
d_call: TRBD2
j_call: TRBJ2-4

cdr3_aa: CASSYPPRPRLWEKLFF
cdr3_nt: TGTGCCAGCAGTTACCCACCTCGACCCCGTCTATGGGAAAAACTGTTTTTT
clone_size: .
v_call: TRBV6-6
d_call: .
j_call: TRBJ1-4

cdr3_aa: CASRLRRGRSPLHF
cdr3_nt: TGTGCAAGTCGCTTACGCAGGGGGAGGTCACCCCTCCACTTT
clone_size: .
v_call: TRBV12-2
d_call: .
j_call: TRBJ1-6

cdr3_aa: CASSSLAGAGTGELFF
cdr3_nt: TGCGCCAGCAGCTCCTTAGCGGGAGCGGGCACCGGGGAGCTGTTTTTT
clone_size: many
v_call: TRBV5-1
d_call: TRBD2
j_call: TRBJ2-2